Listed below are T cell receptor beta chains from one sample, sequenced in a study of T cell responses to AZD1222 COVID-19 vaccine. Profiled with immunoSEQ multiplex PCR; TCRdb holds only in-frame clones, not every one. The sample records about 150,000 clones, about 89% being singletons. The sequences come from peripheral blood, collected 28 days after the second AZD1222 dose. These receptors were collected from an adult who received the AZD1222 COVID-19 vaccine. The CDR3 runs from the conserved cysteine through the conserved F or W. Each record gives: CDR3 DNA, CDR3 protein, J gene, clone size, D gene, V gene. A D gene is named only where the DNA matches it firmly. The size of a clone is reported for some rows only, either as once, few or many, or as a class for expanded clones.

TGTGCCAGCAGGAGTAGACTAGCGGGAGGGACAGATACGCAGTATTTT,CASRSRLAGGTDTQYF,TRBJ2-3,-,TRBD2,TRBV27
TGCGCCAGCAGCCTAAAACAGGGAGCCGAGCAGTACTTC,CASSLKQGAEQYF,TRBJ2-7,-,-,TRBV5-1
TGCGCCAGCAGCCCCGATGGACGGGAAACAGTCTATGGCTACACCTTC,CASSPDGRETVYGYTF,TRBJ1-2,-,-,TRBV5-1
TGCGCCAGCAGTGATCGGGACAGTGGTAATCAGCCCCAGCATTTT,CASSDRDSGNQPQHF,TRBJ1-5,-,TRBD1,TRBV10-2
TGCGCCAGCAGCCCTTCCCCCTGGAGGAACTCTGGAAACACCATATATTTT,CASSPSPWRNSGNTIYF,TRBJ1-3,-,-,TRBV5-1
TGTGCCAGCAGTCTAGGGAGAGTAGGGACAGGGGAAGCTTTCTTT,CASSLGRVGTGEAFF,TRBJ1-1,-,TRBD1,TRBV28
TGTGCCAGCAGTCTGCCCCCTGGAGAAAAACTGTTTTTT,CASSLPPGEKLFF,TRBJ1-4,-,-,TRBV28
TGTGCCAGCAGTTCCAACCTAGGACTAAACAATGAGCAGTTCTTC,CASSSNLGLNNEQFF,TRBJ2-1,once,-,TRBV9
TGTGCCAGCAGTCCCGTTGGGGGGAAGAGCTCCTACGAGCAGTACTTC,CASSPVGGKSSYEQYF,TRBJ2-7,-,-,TRBV28
TGTGCCAGCAGCTTGCCCGGGACTATGTTCACCGGGGAGCTGTTTTTT,CASSLPGTMFTGELFF,TRBJ2-2,few,TRBD2,TRBV5-6
TGTGCCAGCAGCCCGACGGCCGGTGGGGACTATGGCTACACCTTC,CASSPTAGGDYGYTF,TRBJ1-2,-,-,TRBV7-2
TGTGCCACCAGGGGGGGGCCGGGCCTCAATCAGCCCCAGCATTTT,CATRGGPGLNQPQHF,TRBJ1-5,-,-,TRBV15
TGCGCCAGCAGCTTGCGGACTAGCGGCACAGATACGCAGTATTTT,CASSLRTSGTDTQYF,TRBJ2-3,-,TRBD2,TRBV5-1
TGTGCCTGGAGCAAAGAACAGGGGTCACCCCTCCACTTT,CAWSKEQGSPLHF,TRBJ1-6,-,TRBD1,TRBV30
TGCGCCAGCACCCTGGGGGGACTTTTCGGGGAGCTGTTTTTT,CASTLGGLFGELFF,TRBJ2-2,many,-,TRBV5-1
TGCAGCGTGCAGGGGAGCGGTGAAAAACTGTTTTTT,CSVQGSGEKLFF,TRBJ1-4,-,-,TRBV29-1
TGTGCCAGTAGTTCCCCTAGCACGGCTGAAGCTTTCTTT,CASSSPSTAEAFF,TRBJ1-1,-,-,TRBV19
TGTGCCAGCAGCCCGATCGGTACCCTCACGAACACCGGGGAGCTGTTTTTT,CASSPIGTLTNTGELFF,TRBJ2-2,few,-,TRBV9
TGTGCCAGCAGCCCGGGGCTAGCGATATCCTACAATGAGCAGTTCTTC,CASSPGLAISYNEQFF,TRBJ2-1,-,-,TRBV5-4
TGTGCCAGCAGCCCGCGGATGGGGATCCAAGAGACCCAGTACTTC,CASSPRMGIQETQYF,TRBJ2-5,-,-,TRBV9
TGTGCCAGCAGTGAACACCAGGGGTACAATTCACCCCTCCACTTT,CASSEHQGYNSPLHF,TRBJ1-6,-,-,TRBV25-1
TGTGCCAGCAGTTTGGATCGGGGCGGTCACAATGAGCAGTTCTTC,CASSLDRGGHNEQFF,TRBJ2-1,-,-,TRBV6-5
TGTGCCAGCACCCTTAGGTCCGGGCTCTATGGCTACACCTTC,CASTLRSGLYGYTF,TRBJ1-2,-,-,TRBV13
TGTGCCATCTCGAGCGGGAGTCATTCCTACGAGCAGTACTTC,CAISSGSHSYEQYF,TRBJ2-7,-,TRBD2,TRBV6-6
TGTGCCAGCAGTGAATTACTCGTGGACAGGGGACCAAATACGCAGTATTTT,CASSELLVDRGPNTQYF,TRBJ2-3,-,TRBD1,TRBV25-1
TGTGCCAGCAGTGAAGAGCAGGGGCAAGGCTACGAGCAGTACTTC,CASSEEQGQGYEQYF,TRBJ2-7,-,-,TRBV2
TGTGCCAGCAGTGATGGGCTCCCCGGGGAGCTGTTTTTT,CASSDGLPGELFF,TRBJ2-2,-,-,TRBV6-1
TGTGCCAGCTCGCTGTACCAGATAGCTGGGGCCAACGTCCTGACTTTC,CASSLYQIAGANVLTF,TRBJ2-6,-,-,TRBV18
TGTGCCAGCGGGGAAGAAGGTTCACCCCTCCACTTT,CASGEEGSPLHF,TRBJ1-6,-,-,TRBV28
TGTGCCAGCAGCAGTCGGGACAGGGGAGGTTCTGGAAACACCATATATTTT,CASSSRDRGGSGNTIYF,TRBJ1-3,-,TRBD1,TRBV3-1/TRBV3-2
TGTGCCAGCAGTTCACAAGCTGATAATTCACCCCTCCACTTT,CASSSQADNSPLHF,TRBJ1-6,-,-,TRBV6-5
TGTGCCAGCAGCCCCCGACAGAGAGGCCCTTCCTACGAGCAGTACTTC,CASSPRQRGPSYEQYF,TRBJ2-7,-,-,TRBV21-1
TGTGCCAGCTTCGGCGGGACTAGCGGGAGCAATGAGCAGTTCTTC,CASFGGTSGSNEQFF,TRBJ2-1,once,TRBD2,TRBV6-5
TGTGCCAGCAGCCTAGGGGGCTTTACTGTGAGGAATCAGCCCCAGCATTTT,CASSLGGFTVRNQPQHF,TRBJ1-5,-,TRBD1,TRBV7-8
TGTGCCAGCAGCCCACGAGACTCCGGGAATGAGCAGTTCTTC,CASSPRDSGNEQFF,TRBJ2-1,-,-,TRBV21-1
TGTGCCAGCAGCCAAGATGTCCCACCATCTGGAAACACCATATATTTT,CASSQDVPPSGNTIYF,TRBJ1-3,-,-,TRBV3-1/TRBV3-2
TGTGCCAGCAGTTTATGGGGCAATGAGCAGTTCTTC,CASSLWGNEQFF,TRBJ2-1,-,-,TRBV12-3/TRBV12-4
TGTGCCAGCAGAAGCCTCTATAATTCACCCCTCCACTTT,CASRSLYNSPLHF,TRBJ1-6,-,-,TRBV27
TGTGCCAGCAGCGTAGAGGGGTCTAGGAATCAGCCCCAGCATTTT,CASSVEGSRNQPQHF,TRBJ1-5,-,-,TRBV7-8
TGTGCCAGCTCACCATCGGCTCAGTCAAAGCCCCAGCATTTT,CASSPSAQSKPQHF,TRBJ1-5,once,-,TRBV18
TGTGCCAGCAGCGTGAAGTCGAGCGGGACAGATACGCAGTATTTT,CASSVKSSGTDTQYF,TRBJ2-3,-,-,TRBV9
TGTGCCAGCAGCGGGGAGACCCAGTACTTC,CASSGETQYF,TRBJ2-5,-,-,TRBV9